Below are 9 T cell receptor beta chains sequenced from a single sample in a study of blood T cell repertoires in COVID-19. Sequenced by immunoSEQ multiplex PCR; TCRdb stores in-frame clones only, minus some. Of 300,000 to 450,000 clones detected, approximately 87% appear once; the ten largest clones hold less than 2.5%. Material for sequencing was PBMCs or T cells enriched from blood (not recorded which). All receptors come from a middle-aged man in a cohort exposed to, infected with or recovered from COVID-19 (not recorded which).

The chain has TRBV28 and TRBJ1-4; TRBD1 matches at 7 bases. The CDR3 spans 15 residues. J was trimmed by 7 bases and V by 5 bases; bases with no gene match: 10. Per the germline V gene, CDR1 is MDHEN and CDR2 is SYDVKM. The CDR3 coding sequence is TGTGCCAGCAGTGACCGACAGGGCCTTTTTGAAAAACTGTTTTTT. Translated: CASSDRQGLFEKLFF.

This clone was detected only once. The chain employs TRBV24-1 and TRBJ1-2; TRBD1 is a possible D gene (5 bases). Germline CDR1 is KGHDR and CDR2 is SFDVKD. V lost 1 base and J 7 bases, leaving 15 bases between the germline ends. CDR3 length equals 15 residues. The CDR3 spells CATSDFLPTGRGYTF. CDR3 bases: TGTGCCACCAGTGATTTTTTGCCCACAGGTCGTGGCTACACCTTC.

This clone was seen only once. The V call is TRBV5-1, the J call TRBJ1-1; TRBD1 matches 12 bases. J was trimmed by 3 bases and V by 0 bases; bases with no gene match: 6. Germline V gene data show CDR1 as SGHRS and CDR2 as YFSETQ. There are 17 residues in the CDR3. The DNA of the CDR3 is TGCGCCAGCAGCTTGGTTGGGACAGGGGGCGCGTACACTGAAGCTTTCTTT. Amino acids: CASSLVGTGGAYTEAFF.

J is TRBJ2-7 and V is TRBV4-1, with TRBD2 matching 7 bases. CDR3 size: 14 residues. V trimming: 1 base; J trimming: 5 bases; junction bases outside the gene matches: 5. Germline V gene lookup returns CDR1 MGHRA and CDR2 YSYEKL. The CDR3 sequence is CASSQAAGADEQYF. CDR3 nucleotides: TGCGCCAGCAGCCAAGCGGCGGGAGCCGACGAGCAGTACTTC.

The count of this clone is one. V and J are TRBV5-6 and TRBJ2-1, with no clear D. The CDR3 is 16 residues long. Germline-derived CDR1 and CDR2 are SGHDT and YYEEEE. The ends were cut back, 4 bases at V and 5 bases at J, with 19 bases in the middle. The CDR3 sequence is CASSRTLNQAHNEQFF. CDR3 nucleotide sequence: TGTGCCAGCAGCCGAACACTGAACCAGGCCCACAATGAGCAGTTCTTC.

The rearrangement joins TRBV11-3 to TRBJ2-1; possibly TRBD2 for D (7 bases). The germline CDR1 and CDR2 sequences are SGHNT and YENEEA. The CDR3 loop spans 16 amino acids. The ends were cut back, 3 bases at V and 5 bases at J, with 17 bases in the middle. CDR3 bases: TGTGCCAGCAGCTTTGGGACGGGGGGCCCCAACAATGAGCAGTTCTTC. Protein sequence: CASSFGTGGPNNEQFF.

The chain joins TRBV27 to TRBJ1-1, with 7 nucleotides matching TRBD1. The V gene end was trimmed by 10 bases and the J gene end by 5 bases; junction bases not matched to a gene: 22. The germline V gene has CDR1 MNHEY and CDR2 SMNVEV (reference sequence). The CDR3 consists of 17 residues. Here the CDR3 reads CATQREGQAGSSTEAFF. The CDR3 region has the DNA TGTGCCACTCAAAGGGAAGGACAGGCGGGGAGTAGTACTGAAGCTTTCTTT.

This clone was counted a single time. This sequence joins TRBV5-1 and TRBJ2-1; 7 bases are shared with TRBD1. The CDR3 extends over 14 amino acids. J lost 7 bases, V lost 5 bases, and 9 bases had no gene match. Germline V gene sequence: CDR1 SGHRS, CDR2 YFSETQ. CDR3 sequence (DNA): TGCGCCAGCAGAGTATCAGGGGGAAGAAATGAGCAGTTCTTC. This sequence encodes CASRVSGGRNEQFF. Drawing the rest from reference TRBV5-1 and TRBJ2-1, the complete variable domain is KAGVTQTPRYLIKTRGQQVTLSCSPISGHRSVSWYQQTPGQGLQFLFEYFSETQRNKGNFPGRFSGRQFSNSRSEMNVSTLELGDSALYLCASRVSGGRNEQFFGPGTRLTVL.

This clone occurred many times. The chain carries TRBV5-1 and TRBJ2-7, with 8 bases lining up with TRBD1. With 0 bases clipped from V and 0 bases from J, the junction kept 2 bases outside the gene matches. CDR1 SGHRS and CDR2 YFSETQ come from the germline V gene. The CDR3 is 15 residues long. In nucleotides, the CDR3 is TGCGCCAGCAGCTTGGACAGGGGGAGCTCCTACGAGCAGTACTTC. Encoded protein: CASSLDRGSSYEQYF.